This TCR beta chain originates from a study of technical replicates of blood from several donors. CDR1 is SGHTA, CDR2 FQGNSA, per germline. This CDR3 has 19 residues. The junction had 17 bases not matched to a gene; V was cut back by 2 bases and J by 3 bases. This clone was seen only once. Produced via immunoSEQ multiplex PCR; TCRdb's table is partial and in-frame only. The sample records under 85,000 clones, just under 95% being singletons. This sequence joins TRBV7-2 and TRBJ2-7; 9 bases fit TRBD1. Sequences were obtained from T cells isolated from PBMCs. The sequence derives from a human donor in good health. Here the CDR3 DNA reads TGTGCCAGCAGCTTAAGGGTATTTGGGGCCGGGACAGGGCGCTACGAGCAGTACTTC. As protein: CASSLRVFGAGTGRYEQYF.